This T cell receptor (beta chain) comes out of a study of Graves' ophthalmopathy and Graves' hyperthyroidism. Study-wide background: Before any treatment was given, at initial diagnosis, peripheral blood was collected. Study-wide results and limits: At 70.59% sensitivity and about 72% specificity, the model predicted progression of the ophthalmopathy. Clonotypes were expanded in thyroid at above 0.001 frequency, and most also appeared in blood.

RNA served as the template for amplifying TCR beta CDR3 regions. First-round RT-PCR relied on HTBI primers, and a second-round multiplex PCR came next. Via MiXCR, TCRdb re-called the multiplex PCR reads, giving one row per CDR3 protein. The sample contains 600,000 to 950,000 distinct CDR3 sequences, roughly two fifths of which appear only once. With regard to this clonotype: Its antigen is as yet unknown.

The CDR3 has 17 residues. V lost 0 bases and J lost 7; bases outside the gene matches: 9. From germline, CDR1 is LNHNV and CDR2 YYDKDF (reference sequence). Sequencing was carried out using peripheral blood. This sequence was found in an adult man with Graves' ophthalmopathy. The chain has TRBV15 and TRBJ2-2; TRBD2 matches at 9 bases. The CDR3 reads CATSRDISGRTGGELFF. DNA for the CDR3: TGTGCCACCAGCAGAGATATTAGCGGGAGAACGGGCGGGGAGCTGTTTTTT.